This TCR beta chain was sequenced during a study of blood T cell repertoires in COVID-19. Study background: PBMCs, B-cell-depleted T cells, or T cells provided the cDNA or gDNA that made up the material.

Per the original methods: Cell counts per sample came from amplifying reference gene primers. Measured with immunoSEQ multiplex PCR; TCRdb has only the in-frame clones, and not every one. That table is the source of V, J and clone size, and D and trimming were worked out from the DNA. The sample lists some 140,000 clones; 70% to 90% were seen once. The CDR3 consists of 14 residues. From germline, CDR1 is MGHRA and CDR2 YSYEKL. Deletions cut 6 bases from V and 6 bases from J, with 14 bases between. The chain employs TRBV4-1 and TRBJ2-2, with D maybe TRBD2 (7 bases). The source of this sequence is a human donor in a cohort sampled during active COVID-19. Material: peripheral blood. This chain's CDR3 is CASRAGAAAGELFF. In nucleotides, the CDR3 is TGCGCCAGCAGGGCGGGGGCGGCGGCCGGGGAGCTGTTTTTT.